The entry that follows covers one T cell receptor beta chain sequence. Its cognate antigen is unknown. The repertoire was sequenced with immunoSEQ multiplex PCR; TCRdb's copy has only in-frame clones and lacks some. The sample records some 150,000 clones, more than 85% being singletons. This record comes from a study of T cell responses to AZD1222 COVID-19 vaccine. CDR3 length: 15 amino acids. Germline V gene sequence: CDR1 MNHEY, CDR2 SMNVEV (reference sequence). Between the trimmed V and J ends, which lost 4 bases and 1 base, there was a span of 13 bases. Overall study findings and caveats: Spike-specific TCR breadth and depth both grew after two AZD1222 doses. Repertoires were obtained solely post-peak T cell response. Females made up more of the donors, who were largely white British, and clonal diversity may have come out too low.

This receptor was obtained from an adult in good health. Sequences were derived from peripheral blood, sampled on day 0 of AZD1222 vaccination. The chain carries TRBV27 and TRBJ1-1; unclear D gene. This CDR3 reads CASSSPLHPNTEAFF. DNA for the CDR3: TGTGCCAGCAGTTCGCCTCTGCATCCGAACACTGAAGCTTTCTTT.